The 26 T cell receptor beta chains listed next were all sequenced from one sample in a study of blood T cell repertoires in COVID-19. Data came from immunoSEQ multiplex PCR; TCRdb stores just in-frame clones and leaves some out. The table has about 270,000 clones, approximately 90% seen once; the top ten hold less than 3%. Sequencing used PBMCs or T cells enriched from blood (not recorded which). The source of these receptors is a woman in her 50s who had recovered from COVID-19.

This chain uses TRBV13 with TRBJ1-4; D gene unclear. CDR1 is PRHDT, CDR2 FYEKMQ, per germline (reference sequence). Trimming removed 3 bases from V and 7 bases from J, with 9 bases in between. The CDR3 runs to 13 residues. As DNA, the CDR3 is TGTGCCAGCAGCTTTTCCGGTGGTGAAAAACTGTTTTTT. Encoded protein: CASSFSGGEKLFF.

CDR3 in DNA: TGCGCCAGCAGTCAAGCGGGACTAGCGGAAAACACCGGGGAGCTGTTTTTT. Translated: CASSQAGLAENTGELFF. The gene calls are TRBV23-1 and TRBJ2-2; 11 nucleotides align to TRBD2. TRBV23-1 is marked as an open reading frame, function uncertain. Losses at the gene ends were 2 bases for V and 2 bases for J; bases not matched to a gene: 4. The CDR3 is 17 amino acids.

With respect to this clone: Other DNA sequences from this sample encode an identical CDR3 as well. The chain uses TRBV3-1 (or the pseudogene TRBV3-2) and TRBJ2-7; D is undetermined. CDR3 length equals 12 residues. The germline gives CDR1 LGHDT, CDR2 YNNKEL (reference sequence). Trimming left V 1 base short and J 2 bases short, with 3 bases between. The CDR3 nucleotides read TGTGCCAGCAGCCAAGTAACCTACGAGCAGTACTTC. Translated: CASSQVTYEQYF.

The chain couples TRBV6-4 to TRBJ2-1; TRBD2 aligns across 8 bases. The CDR3 runs to 19 residues. Germline assignment: CDR1 MRHNA and CDR2 SNTAGT. V lost 6 bases, J lost 1 base, and 17 bases stayed unmatched. CDR3 nucleotide sequence: TGTGCCAGCAGCCTAACGGGGGGCCCTAGCGGGTTGTCCTACAATGAGCAGTTCTTC. It encodes CASSLTGGPSGLSYNEQFF.

This clone was counted only a few times. The junction differs from germline at one of its ends, possibly a read error. CDR3 amino acids: CASSLVGGEQFF. CDR3 sequence (DNA): TGTGCTAGCAGCTTAGTAGGCGGTGAGCAGTTCTTC. This sequence joins TRBV7-7 and TRBJ2-1; D uncertain. The CDR3 is 12 amino acids. Per germline, CDR1 SSHAT and CDR2 FNYEAQ (reference sequence).

This chain connects TRBV19 to TRBJ2-7; 11 nucleotides agree with TRBD2. The CDR3 spans 16 residues. V lost 3 bases, J lost 4 bases, and 8 bases stayed unmatched. CDR1 LNHDA and CDR2 SQIVND come from the germline V gene (reference sequence). The CDR3 sequence: CASSISRTSGLYEQYF. The CDR3 nucleotides read TGTGCCAGTAGTATTAGTCGGACTAGCGGGTTATACGAGCAGTACTTC. Full variable domain (outside the CDR3, taken from reference TRBV19 and TRBJ2-7): DGGITQSPKYLFRKEGQNVTLSCEQNLNHDAMYWYRQDPGQGLRLIYYSQIVNDFQKGDIAEGYSVSREKKESFPLTVTSAQKNPTAFYLCASSISRTSGLYEQYFGPGTRLTVT.

The chain carries TRBV11-2 and TRBJ2-1; the D gene is possibly TRBD2 (6 bases). The germline V and J ends were trimmed by 7 bases and 6 bases, with 19 bases remaining between them. CDR3 length: 15 amino acids. CDR1 is SGHAT, CDR2 FQNNGV, per germline. The CDR3 nucleotides read TGTGCCAGCACCCAAGAGTCGGGAGTAGGCAATGAGCAGTTCTTC. Amino acids: CASTQESGVGNEQFF.

The rearrangement joins TRBV7-2 to TRBJ2-5, with TRBD2 matching over 11 bases. J gave up 2 bases and V 0 bases, and 2 bases lay outside the gene matches. This CDR3 is 16 amino acids long. The germline gives CDR1 SGHTA, CDR2 FQGNSA. CDR3 protein: CASSLAGLAGQETQYF. The CDR3 coding sequence is TGTGCCAGCAGCTTAGCCGGACTAGCGGGTCAAGAGACCCAGTACTTC.

This rearrangement joins TRBV4-3 to TRBJ1-2, with D unresolved. Per the germline V gene, CDR1 is LGHNA and CDR2 is YSLEER. This CDR3 is 14 amino acids long. Trimming removed 0 bases at V and 4 bases at J, with 9 bases between. CDR3 nucleotide sequence: TGCGCCAGCAGCCAAGAGGTGGGCAGCTATGGCTACACCTTC. This translates into CASSQEVGSYGYTF.

The chain couples TRBV7-9 to TRBJ2-1, with D perhaps TRBD2 (5 bases). V lost 5 bases and J lost 0, with 14 bases in between. This CDR3 contains 16 residues. In germline, CDR1 is SEHNR, CDR2 FQNEAQ (reference sequence). The CDR3 loop reads CASSAERLNSYNEQFF. CDR3 coding DNA: TGTGCCAGCAGCGCCGAGCGGTTGAACTCCTACAATGAGCAGTTCTTC.

V usage is TRBV21-1 and J usage is TRBJ1-1; the DNA was not compared with TRBD1, the D call given in the table. TRBV21-1 is reported as a pseudogene. This CDR3 is 13 amino acids long. DNA of the CDR3: TGTGCCAGCATGGCTCCTGGGAACACTGAAGCTTTCTTT. This sequence encodes CASMAPGNTEAFF.

The V and J genes are TRBV15 and TRBJ2-6; D is ambiguous. Germline CDR1 reads LNHNV; CDR2 reads YYDKDF (reference sequence). The V gene lost 5 bases and the J gene lost 4 bases, with 15 bases spanning the gap. The CDR3 has 16 residues. CDR3 nucleotide sequence: TGTGCCACCAGCCGAGCCCTAACTCCGGGGGCCAACGTCCTGACTTTC. Its protein product is CATSRALTPGANVLTF.

The table lists this clone with a count of one. V and J are TRBV9 and TRBJ1-2, with 9 bases aligning to TRBD1. This CDR3 region has 13 residues. The germline gives CDR1 SGDLS, CDR2 YYNGEE. Losses at the gene ends were 6 bases for V and 6 bases for J; bases not matched to a gene: 6. CDR3 in amino acids: CASKKQGADGYTF. Here the CDR3 DNA reads TGTGCCAGCAAAAAACAGGGGGCTGATGGCTACACCTTC.

This rearrangement joins TRBV15 to TRBJ1-1; no definite D call. The V end was cut by 3 bases, the J end by 1 base, with 12 bases between. There are 15 residues in the CDR3. Germline V gene lookup returns CDR1 LNHNV and CDR2 YYDKDF (reference sequence). The CDR3 region has the DNA TGTGCCACCAGCAGTAATCAGGCAGGGAACACTGAAGCTTTCTTT. Its translation is CATSSNQAGNTEAFF.

V is TRBV6-6 and J is TRBJ1-4; D is unresolved. V was trimmed by 2 bases and J by 16 bases, leaving 20 bases between them. This CDR3 spans 14 amino acids. Germline CDR1 and CDR2: MNHNY and SVGAGI (reference sequence). This chain's CDR3 is CASSYEKLGREKFF. CDR3 nucleotide sequence: TGTGCCAGCAGTTACGAGAAATTAGGTAGGGAGAAGTTTTTT.

The chain employs TRBV15 and TRBJ2-3; D is uncertain. The CDR3 loop spans 14 amino acids. The germline CDR1 and CDR2 sequences are LNHNV and YYDKDF (reference sequence). Trimming left V 4 bases short and J 7 bases short, with 15 bases between. As DNA, the CDR3 is TGTGCCACCAGCACCAGAGGTCCGGAGAATACGCAGTATTTT. It specifies CATSTRGPENTQYF.

This chain connects TRBV5-3 to TRBJ2-1, with D perhaps TRBD2 (5 bases). TRBV5-3 is identified as an open reading frame with a role that is uncertain. The CDR3 contains 11 residues. V was trimmed by 0 bases and J by 15 bases, leaving 10 bases between them. The CDR3 DNA reads as TGTGCCAGAAGCTTGGGAGCGGTACGGTTCTTC. This gives the protein CARSLGAVRFF.

The V and J genes are TRBV18 and TRBJ1-2; the D is unclear. V lost 2 bases to trimming and J lost 7 bases, with 5 bases between them. Germline-derived CDR1 and CDR2 are KGHSH and LQKENI. The CDR3 runs 11 residues. DNA for the CDR3: TGTGCCAGCTCACCAGGCGGTGGCTACACCTTC. It codes for CASSPGGGYTF.

The V and J genes are TRBV19 and TRBJ2-7; 13 bases are shared with TRBD2. This CDR3 has 19 residues. The germline V gene encodes CDR1 LNHDA and CDR2 SQIVND (reference sequence). J lost 1 base, V lost 1 base, and 10 bases had no gene match. This CDR3 is CASSIVWTSGSARSYEQYF. The CDR3 coding sequence is TGTGCCAGTAGTATAGTCTGGACTAGCGGGAGTGCAAGGTCCTACGAGCAGTACTTC.

The chain combines TRBV18 with TRBJ2-7, with 11 bases that match TRBD2. This CDR3 has 17 residues. After removal of 2 bases from V and 0 bases from J, the junction contained 6 bases not matched to a gene. Germline V gives CDR1 KGHSH, CDR2 LQKENI. The CDR3 reads CASSPSSGRLSSYEQYF. Here the CDR3 DNA reads TGTGCCAGCTCACCATCTAGCGGGAGGCTTAGCTCCTACGAGCAGTACTTC.

V gene TRBV10-3 combines with J gene TRBJ1-5; D unresolved. V was cut by 6 bases and J by 4 bases, with 4 bases left in between. The CDR3 extends over 11 amino acids. The germline CDR1 and CDR2 sequences are ENHRY and SYGVKD. The CDR3 loop reads CAIRHNQPQHF. DNA of the CDR3: TGTGCCATCAGACATAATCAGCCCCAGCATTTT.

CDR3 coding DNA: TGTGCCAGCAGCCGCGGGACAGCACTTTCCTACGAGCAGTACTTC. Translated: CASSRGTALSYEQYF. This chain uses TRBV5-8 with TRBJ2-7; TRBD1 is a possible D gene (7 bases). This CDR3 spans 15 amino acids. From germline, CDR1 is SGHTS and CDR2 YDEGEE. V dropped 4 bases and J dropped 1 base, with 15 bases sitting between them.

The chain recombines TRBV6-5 with TRBJ2-1; D not certain. The CDR3 runs 14 residues. Germline CDR1 and CDR2: MNHEY and SVGAGI. V shed 7 bases and J shed 7 bases, with 17 bases lying between them. In DNA, the CDR3 is TGTGCCAGCAAGGAAAATGGGCGCATAAATGAGCAGTTCTTC. Protein product: CASKENGRINEQFF.

V and J are TRBV19 and TRBJ1-2; 8 bases line up with TRBD1. The germline V gene has CDR1 LNHDA and CDR2 SQIVND (reference sequence). The CDR3 spans 16 residues. V dropped 4 bases and J dropped 2; count of bases not matched to a gene: 9. The CDR3 DNA sequence: TGTGCCAGTAGTAAGGGTTCCGGGACAGGAAACTATGGCTACACCTTC. Translating it yields CASSKGSGTGNYGYTF.

V usage is TRBV4-2 and J usage is TRBJ1-6; maybe TRBD1 (6 bases). Trimming removed 4 bases at V and 5 bases at J, with 15 bases between. The CDR3 length is 16 residues. CDR1 is LGHNA, CDR2 YNFKEQ, per germline. CDR3 nucleotide sequence: TGTGCCAGCAGCCCGGAGGGGGGGGGCAATAATTCACCCCTCCACTTT. Amino acid sequence: CASSPEGGGNNSPLHF.

CDR3 nucleotides: TGTGCCAGCAGCTCCAAGACAGGGGGCGCGTACGAGCAGTACTTC. As protein: CASSSKTGGAYEQYF. This rearrangement joins TRBV7-8 to TRBJ2-7; 10 bases agree with TRBD1. This CDR3 spans 15 amino acids. The ends lost 4 bases at V and 4 bases at J; junction bases unmatched: 7. Per germline, CDR1 SGHVS and CDR2 FQNEAQ.